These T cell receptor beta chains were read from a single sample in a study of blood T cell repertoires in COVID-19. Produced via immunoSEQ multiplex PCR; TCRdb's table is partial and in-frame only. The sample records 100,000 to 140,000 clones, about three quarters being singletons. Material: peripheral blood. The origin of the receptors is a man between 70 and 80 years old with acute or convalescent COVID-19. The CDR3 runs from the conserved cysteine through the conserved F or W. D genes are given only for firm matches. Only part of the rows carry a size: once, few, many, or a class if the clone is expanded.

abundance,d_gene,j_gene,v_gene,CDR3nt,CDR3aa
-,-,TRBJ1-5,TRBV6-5,TGTGCCAGCAGTAGGGGGTCCTTTGGTGAGCCCCAGCATTTT,CASSRGSFGEPQHF
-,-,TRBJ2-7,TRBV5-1,TGCGCCAGCAGCTTGGAAGTCTCAGGGCAGAAGCAGTACTTC,CASSLEVSGQKQYF
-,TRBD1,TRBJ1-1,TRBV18,TGTGCCAGCTCCCCACAGGGGCAGAACACTGAAGCTTTCTTT,CASSPQGQNTEAFF
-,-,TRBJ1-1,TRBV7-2,TGTGCCAGCAGCGAAACTTTGACACGGATGAACACTGAAGCTTTCTTT,CASSETLTRMNTEAFF
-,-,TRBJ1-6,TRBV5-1,TGCGCCAGCAGTCGAGACAGGCCACCCCTCCACTTT,CASSRDRPPLHF
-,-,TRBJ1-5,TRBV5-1,TGCGCCAGCAGCTTGGGAGACAAAATCAATCAGCCCCAGCATTTT,CASSLGDKINQPQHF
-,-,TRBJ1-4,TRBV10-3,TGTGCCATCAGTGAGTCGGTGGTGGGCACTAATGAAAAACTGTTTTTT,CAISESVVGTNEKLFF
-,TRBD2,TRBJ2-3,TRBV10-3,TGTGCCACCGGGAGGGCGGACCCAAGCACAGATACGCAGTATTTT,CATGRADPSTDTQYF
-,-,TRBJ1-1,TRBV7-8,TGTGCCAGCAGCACCCAACAGGGCTCGAACACTGAAGCTTTCTTT,CASSTQQGSNTEAFF
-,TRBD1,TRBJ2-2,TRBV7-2,TGTGCCAGCAGGGGACAGGCGGACACCGGGGAGCTGTTTTTT,CASRGQADTGELFF
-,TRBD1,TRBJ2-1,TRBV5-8,TGTGCCAGCAGGGGCCGGGACAGGAGCTCCTACAATGAGCAGTTCTTC,CASRGRDRSSYNEQFF
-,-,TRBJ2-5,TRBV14,TGTGCCAGCAGCCAAGCCCCGGGGAAAGAGACCCAGTACTTC,CASSQAPGKETQYF
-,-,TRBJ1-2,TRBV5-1,TGCGCCAGCAGCGGGCAAGTAGATGGCTACACCTTC,CASSGQVDGYTF
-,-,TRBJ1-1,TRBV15,TGTGCCACCAGCAGAGTTCCGAAAGGGGACACTGAAGCTTTCTTT,CATSRVPKGDTEAFF
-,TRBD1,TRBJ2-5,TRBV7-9,TGTGCCAGCAGCATAAGGGACAGGTTAGAGACCCAGTACTTC,CASSIRDRLETQYF
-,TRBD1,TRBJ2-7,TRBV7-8,TGTGCCAGCAGCTTAAGGACAGGGATCAAGTACTTC,CASSLRTGIKYF
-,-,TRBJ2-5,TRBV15,TGTGCCACCAGCAAGGGGGGACAGTGGGAGACCCAGTACTTC,CATSKGGQWETQYF
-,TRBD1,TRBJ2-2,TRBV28,TGTGCCAGCAGTCGGGACAGCTTCACCGGGGAGCTGTTTTTT,CASSRDSFTGELFF
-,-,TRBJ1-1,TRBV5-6,TGTGCCAGCAGCTTACAGGGACCTGAAGCTTTCTTT,CASSLQGPEAFF
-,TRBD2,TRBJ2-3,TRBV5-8,TGTGCCAGCAGCCGTGGGGAGGGCTTAGATACGCAGTATTTT,CASSRGEGLDTQYF
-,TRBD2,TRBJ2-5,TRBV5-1,TGCGCCAGCAGCCCTCAGCGGGGGGGCCCGGAGACCCAGTACTTC,CASSPQRGGPETQYF
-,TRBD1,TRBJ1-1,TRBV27,TGTGCCAGCAGTTTTCGAGGGGGCGACACTGAAGCTTTCTTT,CASSFRGGDTEAFF
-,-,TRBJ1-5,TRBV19,TGTGCCAGTAGTATTCCCGGCAGGCCCGAAGGGCCCCAGCATTTT,CASSIPGRPEGPQHF
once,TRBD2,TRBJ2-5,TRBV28,TGTGCCAGCAGCCTCTTCGGGGGGTTGGGGACCCAGTACTTC,CASSLFGGLGTQYF
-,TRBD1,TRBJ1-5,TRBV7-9,TGTGCCAGCAGCCGTTCCGGGACAGGGAATAGCAATCAGCCCCAGCATTTT,CASSRSGTGNSNQPQHF
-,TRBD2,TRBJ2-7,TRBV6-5,TGTGCCAGCAGTTACAGGGCGGGGGAATCCTACGAGCAGTACTTC,CASSYRAGESYEQYF
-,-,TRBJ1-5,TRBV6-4,TGTGCCAGCAGTGACGTAATTGTCGGACACCCCTTAAATCAGCCCCAGCATTTT,CASSDVIVGHPLNQPQHF
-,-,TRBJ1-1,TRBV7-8,TGTGCCAGCAGCTTAGCTGGACAGCTGAACACTGAAGCTTTCTTT,CASSLAGQLNTEAFF
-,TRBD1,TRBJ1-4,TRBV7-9,TGTGCCAGCAGCCCAATAAAGACAGGGGTCGCAACTAATGAAAAACTGTTTTTT,CASSPIKTGVATNEKLFF
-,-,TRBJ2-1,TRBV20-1,TGCAGTGCTAGTCGCGGGGAGCAGTTCTTC,CSASRGEQFF
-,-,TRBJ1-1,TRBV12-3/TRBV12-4,TGTGCCAGCAGTTTCGGTACTGAAGCTTTCTTT,CASSFGTEAFF
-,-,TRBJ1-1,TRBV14,TGTGCCAGCAGCCAAGATCTCGGGTTAAGGACTGAAGCTTTCTTT,CASSQDLGLRTEAFF
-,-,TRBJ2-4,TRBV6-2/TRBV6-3,TGTGCCAGCAGTTACTCACAGTACCAAAACATTCAGTACTTC,CASSYSQYQNIQYF
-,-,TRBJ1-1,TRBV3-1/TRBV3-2,TGTGCCAGCAGCCCTCGAAGGAGGCCCGGGAACACTGAAGCTTTCTTT,CASSPRRRPGNTEAFF
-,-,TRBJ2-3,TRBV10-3,TGTGCCACCCCTGAAGCCCGGGGGGCCGACACAGATACGCAGTATTTT,CATPEARGADTDTQYF